This passage covers 19 T cell receptor beta chains from one sample sequenced in a study of a mutant IDH1 vaccine in newly diagnosed glioma. Time point of the sample: week 23, last vaccination. Doses of 300 ug of mutant IDH1 20-mer peptide were given with topical imiquimod. The antigens these receptors bind are not known. Some clones are missing from TCRdb's copy, which holds only in-frame ones; the method was immunoSEQ multiplex PCR. The table shows approximately 41,000 clones, with 75% to 95% occurring only once. Material: PBMCs, obtained from a glioma patient whose treatment included an IDH1 peptide vaccine. These TCRs come from a man between 50 and 59 years old with glioma.

The V and J genes are TRBV15 and TRBJ2-7; TRBD1 is a possible D gene (5 bases). The V gene's germline CDR1 is LNHNV and CDR2 YYDKDF (reference sequence). The V end lost 6 bases, the J end lost 5 bases, and 17 bases lay between the germline ends. The CDR3 consists of 14 residues. The CDR3 bases are TGTGCCACCAGTCTCAGAAAGGGGATTGACGAGCAGTACTTC. Translating it yields CATSLRKGIDEQYF. The variable domain in full, with the rest retrieved from reference TRBV15 and TRBJ2-7, is DAMVIQNPRYQVTQFGKPVTLSCSQTLNHNVMYWYQQKSSQAPKLLFHYYDKDFNNEADTPDNFQSRRPNTSFCFLDIRSPGLGDTAMYLCATSLRKGIDEQYFGPGTRLTVT.

The chain recombines TRBV7-2 with TRBJ2-1; D tentatively reads TRBD1 or TRBD2 (5 bases each). The germline V and J ends were trimmed by 4 bases and 7 bases, with 8 bases remaining between them. Germline loops: CDR1 SGHTA, CDR2 FQGNSA. CDR3 length: 12 residues. The CDR3 sequence: CASSSGPNEQFF. CDR3 DNA: TGTGCCAGCAGCTCGGGACCGAATGAGCAGTTCTTC.

V and J are TRBV5-8 and TRBJ2-7; D is undetermined. There are 13 residues in the CDR3. Trimming stripped 3 bases from V and 0 bases from J, with 7 bases between. Germline V gives CDR1 SGHTS, CDR2 YDEGEE. The CDR3 protein is CASSYPYSYEQYF. For the CDR3, the DNA is TGTGCCAGCAGCTACCCCTACTCCTACGAGCAGTACTTC.

The DNA for the CDR3 is TGTGCTAGTGGTTTGGTAAGGCCATTTAATGAAAAACTGTTTTTT. It yields the protein CASGLVRPFNEKLFF. V gene TRBV12-5 combines with J gene TRBJ1-4; D unclear. The V gene's germline CDR1 is LGHNT and CDR2 FRNRAP. This CDR3 region has 15 residues. V gave up 0 bases and J gave up 4 bases, with 9 bases separating them.

The chain has TRBV5-8 and TRBJ1-1; 9 bases are shared with TRBD1. From germline, CDR1 is SGHTS and CDR2 YDEGEE. The CDR3 is 15 residues long. The V gene end was trimmed by 4 bases and the J gene end by 4 bases; junction bases not matched to a gene: 8. The CDR3 reads CASSQLQGAATEAFF. As DNA, the CDR3 is TGTGCCAGCAGCCAACTACAGGGGGCGGCCACTGAAGCTTTCTTT.

This clone was counted a single time. The V call is TRBV2, the J call TRBJ2-7; TRBD2 might be the D (5 bases). The V end was cut by 6 bases, the J end by 5 bases, with 8 bases between. The CDR3 contains 11 residues. Germline CDR1 and CDR2: SNHLY and FYNNEI. The CDR3 spells CASRTTDEQYF. The CDR3 coding sequence is TGTGCCAGCAGGACTACCGACGAGCAGTACTTC.

V usage is TRBV6-5 and J usage is TRBJ2-3, with 7 nucleotides matching TRBD2. The CDR3 spans 15 residues. Per the germline V gene, CDR1 is MNHEY and CDR2 is SVGAGI. The V gene end was trimmed by 2 bases and the J gene end by 2 bases; junction bases not matched to a gene: 4. The DNA of the CDR3 is TGTGCCAGCAGTTACGGGCTAGCGGCCACAGATACGCAGTATTTT. Translated, it gives CASSYGLAATDTQYF.

As to this clone: One junction end disagrees with the germline gene, perhaps due to a read error. V is TRBV5-1 and J is TRBJ2-7; 12 bases fit TRBD2. The CDR3 runs 16 residues. The V gene's germline CDR1 is SGHRS and CDR2 YFSETQ. Here the CDR3 reads CASRLGGGLAGHEQYF. The CDR3 DNA is TGCGCCAGCAGGTTGGGGGGAGGACTAGCGGGACACGAGCAGTACTTC.

The chain joins TRBV19 to TRBJ1-5, with a tentative D call TRBD1 (6 bases). Germline V gene data show CDR1 as LNHDA and CDR2 as SQIVND (reference sequence). V lost 2 bases to trimming and J lost 3 bases, with 17 bases between them. The CDR3 has 17 residues. CDR3 in DNA: TGTGCCAGTAGTATACGTGGGGGGACAACCAACAATCAGCCCCAGCATTTT. The encoded protein is CASSIRGGTTNNQPQHF. Full variable domain (remainder filled in from reference TRBV19 and TRBJ1-5): DGGITQSPKYLFRKEGQNVTLSCEQNLNHDAMYWYRQDPGQGLRLIYYSQIVNDFQKGDIAEGYSVSREKKESFPLTVTSAQKNPTAFYLCASSIRGGTTNNQPQHFGDGTRLSIL.

The chain recombines TRBV28 with TRBJ1-5, with D perhaps TRBD1 (5 bases). Deletions cut 6 bases from V and 1 base from J, with 13 bases between. There are 15 residues in the CDR3. The germline V gene encodes CDR1 MDHEN and CDR2 SYDVKM. The CDR3 region is CASRRQPQSNQPQHF. DNA for the CDR3: TGTGCCAGCAGACGACAGCCTCAGAGCAATCAGCCCCAGCATTTT.

The chain recombines TRBV7-8 with TRBJ2-7, with D tentatively TRBD1 or TRBD2 (6 bases each). CDR3 size: 16 residues. V gave up 5 bases and J gave up 1 base, with 18 bases separating them. CDR1 SGHVS and CDR2 FQNEAQ come from the germline V gene. The CDR3, as DNA: TGTGCCAGCAGCCCGACCAGGGGCGGGGTATCCTACGAGCAGTACTTC. It specifies CASSPTRGGVSYEQYF.

This chain uses TRBV9 with TRBJ2-7; D is unresolved. Germline V gene sequence: CDR1 SGDLS, CDR2 YYNGEE. V lost 3 bases and J 2 bases, leaving 12 bases between the germline ends. The CDR3 loop spans 14 amino acids. This chain's CDR3 is CASSAFAGAYEQYF. The CDR3 DNA follows: TGTGCCAGCAGCGCTTTCGCCGGAGCCTACGAGCAGTACTTC.

The rearrangement uses TRBV5-8 and TRBJ1-1; 9 bases agree with TRBD1. There are 14 residues in the CDR3. J was trimmed by 7 bases and V by 4 bases; bases with no gene match: 8. Germline V gene lookup returns CDR1 SGHTS and CDR2 YDEGEE. CDR3 sequence reads: CASSDNRGRVEAFF. The CDR3 coding sequence is TGTGCCAGCAGCGACAACAGGGGGCGGGTTGAAGCTTTCTTT.

The J gene is TRBJ2-6, the V gene TRBV27, with a weak D call TRBD2 (5 bases). Trimming took off 2 bases at V and 3 bases at J, with 8 bases between the two ends. The CDR3 contains 15 residues. Per the germline V gene, CDR1 is MNHEY and CDR2 is SMNVEV (reference sequence). The CDR3 spells CASSLRGYGANVLTF. Written as DNA, the CDR3 is TGTGCCAGCAGTTTACGGGGTTATGGGGCCAACGTCCTGACTTTC.

The chain couples TRBV9 to TRBJ2-3; TRBD2 is a possible D gene (6 bases). Trimming took 4 bases from V and 2 from J, leaving 14 bases between them. CDR1 and CDR2 from the germline V gene are SGDLS and YYNGEE. This CDR3 has 15 amino acids. CDR3 protein: CASSRGGAATDTQYF. As DNA, the CDR3 is TGTGCCAGCAGCAGGGGCGGGGCAGCCACAGATACGCAGTATTTT.

The CDR3 here is CASSREGAGVNYEQYF. CDR3 bases: TGTGCCAGCAGCCGGGAGGGGGCAGGGGTTAACTACGAGCAGTACTTC. The chain joins TRBV5-5 to TRBJ2-7, with a possible D match to TRBD2 (8 bases). From germline, CDR1 is SGHKS and CDR2 YYEKEE (reference sequence). V was trimmed by 4 bases and J by 3 bases, leaving 20 bases between them. This CDR3 is built from 16 residues.

The J gene is TRBJ1-1, the V gene TRBV7-8; D ambiguous. The germline V and J ends were trimmed by 3 bases and 11 bases, with 13 bases remaining between them. The CDR3 totals 12 residues. Germline V gene data show CDR1 as SGHVS and CDR2 as FQNEAQ. For the CDR3, the DNA is TGTGCCAGCAGCTTGGGAAAAACAGTGGCTTTCTTT. Protein product: CASSLGKTVAFF.

This clone was detected once. The chain employs TRBV19 and TRBJ2-5; tentatively, D is TRBD2 (6 bases). The CDR3 is 14 residues long. With 6 bases removed from V and 14 bases from J, the gap between germline ends came to 25 bases. Germline CDR1 LNHDA, CDR2 SQIVND (reference sequence). CDR3 DNA sequence: TGTGCCAGTAGCGTAAAAGGGACTTTCCAAGAGTTCTACTTC. This sequence encodes CASSVKGTFQEFYF.

The genes are TRBV6-1 and TRBJ1-1; possibly TRBD1 for D (5 bases). CDR3 length equals 13 residues. Trimming stripped 2 bases from V and 5 bases from J, with 9 bases between. CDR1 is MNHNS and CDR2 is SASEGT in the germline V gene. The CDR3 nucleotides are TGTGCCAGCAGTGAATCTGAGGGGACTGAAGCTTTCTTT. Its translation: CASSESEGTEAFF.